This TCR beta chain was captured by sequencing in a study of blood T cells in healthy people across ages. Details on this clonotype: What it binds is not known.

Primers used in a second PCR of roughly 7 to 12 cycles were a sample-barcoded 5' primer and a J-beta primer mix. TCRdb re-analysed the 5' RACE reads in MiXCR, keeping a single row per CDR3 protein. The sample holds hundreds of thousands of distinct CDR3 sequences; more than 50% are singletons and the top ten take roughly 25%. Overall study results and limits: Higher diversity and more naive CD4+ cells were features of long-lived donors, compared to aged donors.

The TCR was taken from a man between 40 and 49 years old in good health. Sequencing was performed on blood.

DNA of the CDR3: TGTGCCAGCAGCTTCGAGATCTCTGGTCTGCGGGGAGAGACCCAGTACTTC. It encodes CASSFEISGLRGETQYF. This sequence joins TRBV7-2 and TRBJ2-5; weak D call: TRBD2 (6 bases). The CDR3 covers 17 residues. Germline CDR1 is SGHTA and CDR2 is FQGNSA. Trimming pared 3 bases from V and 4 bases from J, leaving 21 bases between.